This T cell receptor (beta chain) derives from a study of OX40 agonist ivuxolimab in advanced cancers. As for the study more broadly: Ivuxolimab, which targeted the costimulatory receptor OX40 (CD134), was an agonistic, fully human IgG2 monoclonal antibody. The paper describes the monotherapy dose-escalation part (N of about 52 patients) of the phase I trial of ivuxolimab. The purpose of peripheral TCRbeta sequencing was to test whether ivuxolimab changed TCR sequence diversity and led to clonal T-cell expansion. A male proportion of roughly 80% and a mean age of approximately 55 years, ranging from roughly 23 to 85, were recorded for the dose-escalation cohort. Intravenous ivuxolimab was administered to patients every 2 weeks at six dose levels: 0.01, 0.1, 0.3, 1.5, 3 and 10 mg/kg. Patients were allowed to have had prior anti-PD-1, anti-PD-L1 or anti-CTLA-4 therapy, and roughly 40% of the dose-escalation patients had been treated with checkpoint inhibitors. Of the roughly 51 patients in dose escalation, 19 had hepatocellular carcinoma, some 15 had melanoma, 9 had renal cell carcinoma and 9 had head and neck cancer. Partial responses were achieved by three dose-escalation patients, of whom one had hepatocellular carcinoma and two had cutaneous melanoma. Broad study findings and their caveats: In partial responders in the 0.1-3.0 mg/kg groups, normalized peripheral clonal expansion was found to be among the lowest, especially among CD8+ T cells. Clonal expansion of both CD4+ and CD8+ blood T cells was observed from baseline to week 6 at doses 0.1 to 3.0 mg/kg. Which antigens the clonally expanded peripheral T cells were specific for was not determined. After ivuxolimab, expanded clones were on average more numerous among CD8+ T cells than among CD4+ T cells. Low levels of normalized T-cell clonal expansion were also seen in some patients who did not respond.

Patients with a history of autoimmune disease or receiving systemic immunosuppression were excluded from the trial. Peripheral blood for TCR sequencing was drawn from every dose cohort at baseline, at cycle 4 day 1 and at cycle 7 day 1. The samples were drawn from a first-in-human, open-label, multicenter phase I dose-escalation trial of ivuxolimab. Adults with locally advanced or metastatic melanoma, renal cell, hepatocellular, or head and neck squamous cell carcinoma were enrolled in the trial. Before TCR sequencing, CD4+ and CD8+ T cells were separately sorted from peripheral blood. In regard to this clone: No antigen is known for it. One base away there is no much larger clone; base qualities are not given.

Genomic DNA was isolated from the sorted cells so that the TCRbeta CDR3 region could be sequenced. The immunoSEQ Assay was used for sequencing of TCRbeta CDR3 regions. Sourced from immuneACCESS, this table was stored by TCRdb with only in-frame sequences that have V and J called. A share of the clones is absent; for the studies checked, an unresolved V gene accounts for under half, and the remainder has no known explanation. The sample table records 45,000 to 75,000 clones; more than 75% of these occur just once. The top ten clones comprise roughly 1.1% of the sample. The sequencing used CD4+ or CD8+ T cells sorted from blood, collected in a trial of the OX40 agonist ivuxolimab. This sequence originates from an adult with an advanced solid tumor such as melanoma, head and neck, liver or kidney cancer.

In nucleotide form, the sequence is TGTGCCAGCGCCTCGGGGGTAGCGGGGGGCGAAGAGCAGTTCTTC. Its translation reads: CASASGVAGGEEQFF. This chain joins TRBV28 to TRBJ2-1, with 10 junctional bases fitting TRBD2. CDR1 and CDR2 (MDHEN, SYDVKM) derive from the germline V gene. Trimmed from V: 8 bases; trimmed from J: 10 bases; junction bases lacking a gene match: 14. The CDR3 covers 15 residues, taking in both the cysteine and the phenylalanine. Only the CDR3 DNA stays, 45 bases, in frame from base 1.